The rows below give T cell receptor beta chains drawn from one sample of a study of T cells in tuberculosis. Assay: immunoSEQ multiplex PCR; the TCRdb copy retains only in-frame clones and omits some. The sample yields some 30,000 clones, about 91% seen once. Sequences were derived from PBMCs, sampled at tuberculosis diagnosis. These receptors originate from an adult with tuberculosis. Both conserved end residues are part of each CDR3. The D gene is left open where the match is weak. Clone size is not always given. Where it is, it says once, few, many or a class for expanded clones.

-	-	TRBJ1-1	TRBV30	CAWSPQGDTEAFF	TGTGCCTGGAGCCCACAGGGTGACACTGAAGCTTTCTTT
TRBD2	-	TRBJ2-1	TRBV18	CASSPSGYYNEQFF	TGTGCCAGCTCACCTAGCGGGTACTACAATGAGCAGTTCTTC
-	-	TRBJ2-5	TRBV30	CAWSRGAGEFETQYF	TGTGCCTGGAGTCGGGGGGCAGGGGAGTTTGAGACCCAGTACTTC
-	-	TRBJ2-7	TRBV2	CAIETTGNPTQQYF	TGTGCCATCGAAACGACAGGCAACCCTACGCAGCAGTACTTC
-	-	TRBJ1-2	TRBV6-1	CASAGTETNYGYTF	TGTGCCAGTGCAGGAACGGAAACTAACTATGGCTACACCTTC
TRBD1	-	TRBJ1-1	TRBV2	CASRGQGVAEAFF	TGTGCCAGCAGGGGACAGGGGGTGGCTGAAGCTTTCTTT
TRBD1	-	TRBJ2-5	TRBV29-1	CSAGTGGAIQETQYF	TGCAGCGCCGGGACAGGGGGCGCGATCCAAGAGACCCAGTACTTC
TRBD1	-	TRBJ1-2	TRBV9	CASSKDRVGGYTF	TGTGCCAGCAGCAAAGACAGGGTGGGCGGCTACACCTTC
-	-	TRBJ1-5	TRBV7-9	CASSLVTGYPSNQPQHF	TGTGCCAGCAGCTTAGTTACAGGTTACCCTAGCAATCAGCCCCAGCATTTT
TRBD1	few	TRBJ2-7	TRBV19	CASSANSGGRTYEQYF	TGTGCCAGTAGTGCCAATTCAGGGGGTAGGACCTACGAGCAGTACTTC
-	few	TRBJ1-2	TRBV23-1	CASSHPQGLTSAPGYTF	TGCGCCAGCAGTCATCCCCAGGGGCTTACTAGCGCCCCTGGCTACACCTTC
-	-	TRBJ2-7	TRBV6-6	CASGLTYSYEQYF	TGTGCCAGCGGATTGACATATTCCTACGAGCAGTACTTC
-	-	TRBJ2-2	TRBV27	CASSYRAGELFF	TGTGCCAGCAGTTACAGGGCCGGGGAGCTGTTTTTT
-	large	TRBJ1-5	TRBV5-6	CASSQQREGNQPQHF	TGTGCCAGCAGCCAGCAAAGGGAGGGAAATCAGCCCCAGCATTTT
-	-	TRBJ1-1	TRBV25-1	CASSEYGRGPNTEAFF	TGTGCCAGCAGTGAATATGGGCGGGGGCCGAACACTGAAGCTTTCTTT
-	-	TRBJ2-2	TRBV13	CASSFIQGPNTGELFF	TGTGCCAGCAGCTTTATTCAGGGGCCAAACACCGGGGAGCTGTTTTTT
-	-	TRBJ2-7	TRBV28	CASSLYRGEVEQYF	TGTGCCAGCAGTTTATACCGGGGTGAGGTCGAGCAGTACTTC
TRBD1	-	TRBJ2-1	TRBV2	CASSGQGSSYNEQFF	TGTGCCAGCAGTGGACAGGGGAGCTCCTACAATGAGCAGTTCTTC
TRBD1	-	TRBJ2-7	TRBV7-9	CASSLAGTANYEQYF	TGTGCCAGCAGCTTAGCCGGGACAGCGAACTACGAGCAGTACTTC
-	-	TRBJ1-4	TRBV7-6	CASSLRQTNEKLFF	TGTGCCAGCAGCCTCAGACAGACGAATGAAAAACTGTTTTTT
-	once	TRBJ1-5	TRBV10-1	CASSPARSGQPQHF	TGCGCCAGCAGCCCGGCGCGGAGTGGGCAGCCCCAGCATTTT
TRBD1	-	TRBJ1-2	TRBV19	CASLRDRGTYGYTF	TGTGCCAGCCTCCGGGACAGGGGAACCTATGGCTACACCTTC